Here is one T cell receptor beta chain with its context. An end of the junction does not agree with germline; a read error may underlie this. This sample is drawn from a study of blood T cells in healthy people across ages. The second PCR ran roughly 6 to 11 cycles with a sample-barcoded 5' primer and J-beta primers. Each CDR3 protein is one row after TCRdb ran MiXCR on the 5' RACE reads. The sample includes 1.5 million to 2 million distinct CDR3 sequences, roughly 52% of them seen just once. Extractions gave at least 5.5 micrograms of total RNA per sample. CDR1 and CDR2 (germline): DFQATT, SNEGSKA (reference sequence). The CDR3 has 13 amino acids.

Specimen: blood. The sequence came from a middle-aged woman in good health. This sequence joins TRBV20-1 and TRBJ2-7; D uncertain. The CDR3 loop reads CSVRTTASYEQYF. CDR3 in DNA: TGCAGTGTTAGAACTACAGCTTCCTACGAGCAGTACTTC.